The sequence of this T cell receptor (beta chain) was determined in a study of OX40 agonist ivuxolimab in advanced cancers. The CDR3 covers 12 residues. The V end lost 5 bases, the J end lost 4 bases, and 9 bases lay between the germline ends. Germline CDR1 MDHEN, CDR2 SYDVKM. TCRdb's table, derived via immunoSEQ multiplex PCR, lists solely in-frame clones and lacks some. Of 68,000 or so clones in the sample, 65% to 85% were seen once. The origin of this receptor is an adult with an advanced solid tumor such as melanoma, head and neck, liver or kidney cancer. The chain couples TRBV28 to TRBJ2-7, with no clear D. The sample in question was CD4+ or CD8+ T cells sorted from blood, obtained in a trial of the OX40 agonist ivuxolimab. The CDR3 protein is CASSQTTYEQYF. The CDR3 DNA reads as TGTGCCAGCAGTCAGACAACGTACGAGCAGTACTTC.